The rows below give T cell receptor beta chains drawn from one sample of a study of cytomegalovirus exposure and HLA in healthy donors. Only in-frame clones appear in the TCRdb table, and some are missing; sequencing was by immunoSEQ multiplex PCR. This sample carries roughly 190,000 clones, 81% of them seen once, and the ten largest clones take around 3.5%. Input material: PBMCs. The source of these receptors is a middle-aged man in good health and CMV-seropositive. The CDR3 runs from the conserved cysteine through the conserved F or W. A D gene is named only where the DNA matches it firmly. Clone size is stated in some rows and not others, as once, few, many or a class when expanded.

>.|TRBV10-2|TRBJ2-7|.
CASGGGGAYEQYF
TGCGCCAGCGGGGGCGGGGGAGCCTACGAGCAGTACTTC
>.|TRBV4-1|TRBJ2-7|TRBD2
CASSHVSGGSSYEQYF
TGCGCCAGCAGCCATGTTAGCGGGGGCAGCTCCTACGAGCAGTACTTC
>.|TRBV7-2|TRBJ1-4|TRBD1
CASSLQGAEEKLFF
TGTGCCAGCAGCCTACAGGGGGCTGAAGAAAAACTGTTTTTT
>.|TRBV5-4|TRBJ1-5|TRBD1
CASSYGQGNQPQHF
TGTGCCAGCAGCTACGGACAGGGCAATCAGCCCCAGCATTTT
>.|TRBV4-1|TRBJ1-5|.
CASSEDAGNRNQPQHF
TGCGCCAGCAGCGAAGATGCAGGGAATAGGAATCAGCCCCAGCATTTT
>.|TRBV19|TRBJ1-2|TRBD1
CASSLGQGENTF
TGTGCCAGTAGTCTCGGACAGGGGGAGAACACCTTC
>.|TRBV18|TRBJ1-1|.
CASSPEGLDATEAFF
TGTGCCAGCTCACCGGAGGGACTCGACGCCACTGAAGCTTTCTTT
>.|TRBV25-1|TRBJ1-1|.
CASSESAGRTAEAFF
TGTGCCAGCAGTGAATCGGCAGGGCGTACAGCTGAAGCTTTCTTT
>.|TRBV5-1|TRBJ2-6|.
CASSPTSGANVLTF
TGCGCCAGCAGCCCTACGTCTGGGGCCAACGTCCTGACTTTC
>few|TRBV11-2|TRBJ1-6|TRBD1
CASSLQGGQNSPLHF
TGTGCCAGCAGCCTACAAGGGGGACAGAATTCACCCCTCCACTTT
>.|TRBV2|TRBJ2-1|TRBD2
CASRGLATYNEQFF
TGTGCCAGCAGAGGACTAGCCACCTACAATGAGCAGTTCTTC
>.|TRBV29-1|TRBJ2-5|TRBD2
CSVEGSGGLQETQYF
TGCAGCGTTGAGGGTAGCGGGGGCCTCCAAGAGACCCAGTACTTC
>.|TRBV14|TRBJ2-1|TRBD1
CASSLQDWDRQFF
TGTGCCAGCAGCCTCCAAGATTGGGACAGGCAGTTCTTC
>once|TRBV5-1|TRBJ1-6|.
CASSAGQNNSPLHF
TGCGCCAGCAGCGCCGGACAAAATAATTCACCCCTCCACTTT
>.|TRBV18|TRBJ2-7|TRBD1
CASSPGQGAVYEQYF
TGTGCCAGCTCACCCGGACAGGGGGCTGTTTACGAGCAGTACTTC